A selection of T cell receptor beta chains follows, all from one sample in a study of PD-1 blockade in classical Hodgkin lymphoma. Produced via immunoSEQ multiplex PCR; TCRdb's table is partial and in-frame only. Of about 40,000 clones in the sample, more than 70% were seen once. Sequences were derived from peripheral blood mononuclear cells (PBMCs), sampled at baseline. The receptors shown here come from a human donor with classical Hodgkin lymphoma. The CDR3 runs from the conserved cysteine through the conserved F or W. Fields, in order: V gene, D gene, CDR3 length, clone size, J gene, CDR3 protein, CDR3 DNA. D genes are given only for firm matches. Part of the rows lack a size; the others show once, few, many or a class for expanded clones.

>TRBV27|-|14|-|TRBJ1-2
CASSISVGGRGYTF
TGTGCCAGCAGTATCTCCGTGGGGGGCCGGGGCTACACCTTC
>TRBV4-1|TRBD2|16|-|TRBJ2-3
CASSQDRLADTDTQYF
TGCGCCAGCAGCCAAGATAGACTAGCGGACACAGATACGCAGTATTTT
>TRBV5-4|-|14|few|TRBJ1-6
CASSIGTGGSPLHF
TGTGCCAGCAGCATCGGAACGGGGGGTTCACCCCTCCACTTT
>TRBV6-1|-|14|few|TRBJ2-3
CASSEGPGADTQYF
TGTGCCAGCAGTGAAGGACCGGGGGCAGATACGCAGTATTTT
>TRBV7-8|-|13|-|TRBJ2-5
CASSSGFQGTQYF
TGTGCCAGCAGCTCTGGGTTCCAGGGGACCCAGTACTTC
>TRBV4-3|-|15|-|TRBJ2-3
CASSPRGEGTDTQYF
TGCGCCAGCAGCCCGAGGGGTGAAGGGACAGATACGCAGTATTTT
>TRBV7-2|TRBD1|15|-|TRBJ1-6
CASSSGDRGNSPLHF
TGTGCCAGCAGCTCGGGGGACAGGGGAAATTCACCCCTCCACTTT
>TRBV7-6|-|11|-|TRBJ2-7
CASSFLYEQYF
TGTGCCAGCAGCTTCCTCTACGAGCAGTACTTC
>TRBV18|TRBD1|16|-|TRBJ1-1
CASSPLSTGTNTEAFF
TGTGCCAGCTCACCACTTTCGACAGGGACGAACACTGAAGCTTTCTTT
>TRBV13|-|18|-|TRBJ2-3
CASSTPQPDSSSTDTQYF
TGTGCCAGCAGCACTCCGCAACCAGACTCAAGCAGCACAGATACGCAGTATTTT
>TRBV5-1|TRBD1|14|-|TRBJ1-4
CASRGTGGDEKLFF
TGCGCCAGCAGGGGGACAGGGGGCGACGAAAAACTGTTTTTT
>TRBV30|-|14|-|TRBJ2-5
CAWSVYEEEETQYF
TGTGCCTGGAGTGTATATGAGGAGGAAGAGACCCAGTACTTC
>TRBV2|-|12|-|TRBJ1-1
CASSVQGNRAFF
TGTGCCAGCAGTGTACAGGGTAATCGAGCTTTCTTT
>TRBV2|-|13|-|TRBJ1-5
CASRRDSNQPQHF
TGTGCCAGCCGACGGGATAGCAATCAGCCCCAGCATTTT
>TRBV7-8|-|15|few|TRBJ1-5
CASSSGTVSNQPQHF
TGTGCCAGCAGCTCAGGGACGGTTAGCAATCAGCCCCAGCATTTT
>TRBV7-8|-|13|-|TRBJ1-1
CASSPQGDTEAFF
TGTGCCAGCAGCCCGCAGGGAGACACTGAAGCTTTCTTT
>TRBV11-2|TRBD2|18|-|TRBJ2-3
CASSLGASGGASTDTQYF
TGTGCCAGCAGCTTAGGGGCTAGCGGGGGGGCTAGCACAGATACGCAGTATTTT
>TRBV6-5|TRBD2|15|medium-sized|TRBJ2-1
CASSHSGGHYNEQFF
TGTGCCAGCAGTCATAGCGGGGGCCACTACAATGAGCAGTTCTTC
>TRBV27|TRBD2|15|-|TRBJ2-1
CASSSTSGGAGEQFF
TGTGCCAGCAGTTCGACTAGCGGGGGGGCGGGTGAGCAGTTCTTC
>TRBV27|TRBD2|14|-|TRBJ2-3
CASTRGVRTDTQYF
TGTGCCAGTACCCGGGGGGTGCGCACAGATACGCAGTATTTT
>TRBV2|TRBD1|17|-|TRBJ2-7
CASSERQGALNSYEQYF
TGTGCCAGCAGTGAAAGGCAGGGGGCCCTAAATTCCTACGAGCAGTACTTC
>TRBV4-1|TRBD2|16|-|TRBJ2-5
CASSLEGSGGVETQYF
TGCGCCAGCAGCCTCGAGGGAAGCGGGGGGGTCGAGACCCAGTACTTC
>TRBV6-5|TRBD2|15|-|TRBJ2-7
CASSPAGASSYEQYF
TGTGCCAGCAGTCCAGCGGGGGCGAGCTCCTACGAGCAGTACTTC
>TRBV6-6|TRBD2|16|-|TRBJ2-1
CASSPGTSGVRDEQFF
TGTGCCAGCAGTCCCGGGACCAGCGGGGTAAGGGATGAGCAGTTCTTC
>TRBV7-8|-|14|once|TRBJ2-1
CASSLALATNEQFF
TGTGCCAGCAGCTTAGCCCTAGCTACCAATGAGCAGTTCTTC
>TRBV6-5|TRBD1|13|once|TRBJ1-1
CASRSTGDTEAFF
TGTGCCAGCAGGTCGACAGGGGACACTGAAGCTTTCTTT
>TRBV6-5|TRBD2|15|-|TRBJ2-3
CASRGTSGWGDTQYF
TGTGCCAGCAGGGGGACTAGCGGCTGGGGAGATACGCAGTATTTT
>TRBV11-2|-|11|-|TRBJ2-1
CASSPYNEQFF
TGTGCCAGCAGCCCATACAATGAGCAGTTCTTC
>TRBV10-3|TRBD1|14|-|TRBJ2-2
CATGGQGDSGELFF
TGTGCCACCGGTGGACAGGGGGATTCCGGGGAGCTGTTTTTT
>TRBV7-3|-|17|-|TRBJ2-3
CASSLSPLGPSTDTQYF
TGTGCCAGCAGCTTATCGCCCTTAGGGCCGAGCACAGATACGCAGTATTTT
>TRBV5-1|TRBD1|18|-|TRBJ2-5
CASSHRQGALRYQETQYF
TGCGCCAGCAGCCACCGACAGGGGGCGTTGAGGTACCAAGAGACCCAGTACTTC
>TRBV6-1|-|13|-|TRBJ1-1
CASSDGGRTEAFF
TGTGCCAGCAGTGACGGGGGACGGACTGAAGCTTTCTTT
>TRBV5-4|-|15|-|TRBJ2-5
CASSLGQGPQETQYF
TGTGCCAGCAGCTTGGGTCAGGGCCCTCAAGAGACCCAGTACTTC
>TRBV9|TRBD2|14|-|TRBJ2-7
CASSTRDYSYEQYF
TGTGCCAGCAGCACCCGGGACTACTCCTACGAGCAGTACTTC
>TRBV13|-|15|-|TRBJ1-6
CASRRRGGYNSPLHF
TGTGCCAGCAGGCGCAGGGGAGGCTATAATTCACCCCTCCACTTT
>TRBV10-1|-|13|few|TRBJ2-7
CASSDWGSYEQYF
TGCGCCAGCAGTGACTGGGGCAGTTACGAGCAGTACTTC
>TRBV2|-|14|-|TRBJ1-1
CASSEQGWNTEAFF
TGTGCCAGCAGTGAACAGGGCTGGAACACTGAAGCTTTCTTT
>TRBV7-2|TRBD1|15|-|TRBJ2-5
CASSLPTGGGETQYF
TGTGCCAGCAGCCTACCGACAGGGGGCGGAGAGACCCAGTACTTC
>TRBV5-1|-|14|once|TRBJ2-3
CASSLGAFTDTQYF
TGCGCCAGCAGCTTGGGAGCCTTCACAGATACGCAGTATTTT
>TRBV19|-|15|-|TRBJ2-5
CASNTQGGGRETQYF
TGTGCCAGTAACACTCAGGGGGGCGGTAGAGAGACCCAGTACTTC
>TRBV10-3|-|13|-|TRBJ1-2
CAISEGQSYGYTF
TGTGCCATCAGTGAAGGGCAGAGCTATGGCTACACCTTC
>TRBV10-3|-|15|few|TRBJ1-2
CAISEGLAEPHGYTF
TGTGCCATCAGTGAGGGTTTGGCCGAACCCCATGGCTACACCTTC